One and the same sample provided the 29 T cell receptor beta chains below, sequenced in a study of OX40 agonist ivuxolimab in advanced cancers. Generated by immunoSEQ multiplex PCR, the TCRdb table keeps only in-frame clones and is missing some. The sample includes about 55,000 clones, 70% to 85% seen only once; the top ten take roughly 6.5%. The sequences come from CD4+ or CD8+ T cells sorted from blood, collected in a trial of the OX40 agonist ivuxolimab. These receptors came from an adult with an advanced solid tumor such as melanoma, head and neck, liver or kidney cancer.

This chain connects TRBV6-1 to TRBJ1-2, with D possibly being TRBD1 (6 bases). The germline gives CDR1 MNHNS, CDR2 SASEGT. V lost 1 base and J lost 3, with 12 bases in between. The CDR3 loop spans 15 amino acids. The CDR3 coding sequence is TGTGCCAGCAGTGAAGGTACGGCAGGGGACTATGGCTACACCTTC. This gives the protein CASSEGTAGDYGYTF.

The chain joins TRBV20-1 to TRBJ2-1; D remains ambiguous. Germline CDR1 and CDR2: DFQATT and SNEGSKA (reference sequence). The germline V and J ends were trimmed by 1 base and 7 bases, with 5 bases remaining between them. This CDR3 comprises 11 residues. CDR3 DNA sequence: TGCAGTGCTAGAGCCGGTAATGAGCAGTTCTTC. Translated, it gives CSARAGNEQFF.

In DNA form, the CDR3 reads TGTGCCAGCAGCTCTCAGCGGGGGAACACCGGGGAGCTGTTTTTT. This encodes CASSSQRGNTGELFF. The chain combines TRBV6-6 with TRBJ2-2; TRBD2 agrees at 7 bases. This CDR3 has 15 residues. With 6 bases clipped from V and 1 base from J, the junction kept 5 bases outside the gene matches. Germline CDR1 and CDR2: MNHNY and SVGAGI (reference sequence).

This clone was observed a few times. The chain combines TRBV29-1 with TRBJ1-1; D is perhaps TRBD1 (5 bases). This CDR3 has 11 residues. The germline CDR1 and CDR2 sequences are SQVTM and ANQGSEA. The CDR3: CSAGSDTEAFF. DNA of the CDR3: TGCAGTGCAGGGAGCGACACTGAAGCTTTCTTT.

This clone showed up just a few times. In the same sample, other DNA sequences code for this CDR3. CDR3 coding DNA: TGTGCCAGCAGTGAATTCGGGGGGGCCAAAAACATTCAGTACTTC. It translates to CASSEFGGAKNIQYF. The genes are TRBV2 and TRBJ2-4; 7 bases map to TRBD2. From germline, CDR1 is SNHLY and CDR2 FYNNEI. With 2 bases clipped from V and 1 base from J, the junction kept 2 bases outside the gene matches. The CDR3 runs to 15 residues.

The rearrangement uses TRBV28 and TRBJ1-5; D is ambiguous. In germline, CDR1 is MDHEN, CDR2 SYDVKM. V shed 8 bases and J shed 1 base, with 6 bases lying between them. The CDR3 runs 12 residues. CDR3 in DNA: TGTGCCAGCTGCTCCAGCAATCAGCCCCAGCATTTT. Amino acids: CASCSSNQPQHF.

The chain uses TRBV7-9 and TRBJ2-5; 10 bases are shared with TRBD2. There are 16 residues in the CDR3. Per germline, CDR1 SEHNR and CDR2 FQNEAQ (reference sequence). Losses at the gene ends were 1 base for V and 5 bases for J; bases not matched to a gene: 7. CDR3 sequence: CASSLGSGTSVETQYF. In DNA form, the CDR3 reads TGTGCCAGCAGCTTAGGGAGTGGGACTAGCGTGGAGACCCAGTACTTC.

This clone was counted only a few times. The J gene is TRBJ2-5, the V gene TRBV28; D may be TRBD1 (6 bases). Trimming took off 6 bases at V and 1 base at J, with 9 bases between the two ends. Germline values: CDR1 MDHEN, CDR2 SYDVKM. CDR3 length: 13 residues. The CDR3 loop is CASRLQGQETQYF. The CDR3, as DNA: TGTGCCAGCAGGTTACAGGGCCAAGAGACCCAGTACTTC.

The chain combines TRBV29-1 with TRBJ1-2; a possible D gene is TRBD1 (5 bases). Between the trimmed V and J ends, which lost 6 bases and 8 bases, there was a span of 13 bases. This CDR3 spans 11 amino acids. Germline CDR1 reads SQVTM; CDR2 reads ANQGSEA. In DNA form, the CDR3 reads TGCAGCGTGGGGACCTCGAAAGGCTACACCTTC. Translated: CSVGTSKGYTF.

The J gene is TRBJ1-3, the V gene TRBV7-2; 8 positions agree with TRBD1. The CDR3 has 17 residues. CDR1 SGHTA and CDR2 FQGNSA come from the germline V gene. The V segment lost 4 bases and the J segment 2 bases; nucleotides outside the gene matches: 10. DNA for the CDR3: TGTGCCAGCAGCTCACCTAGGACAGGGACCACTGGAAACACCATATATTTT. Its translation: CASSSPRTGTTGNTIYF.

The chain combines TRBV5-1 with TRBJ2-2; 9 bases align to TRBD2. Trimming cost V 7 bases and J 1 base; bases outside gene matches: 5. Germline CDR1 reads SGHRS; CDR2 reads YFSETQ. The CDR3 has 15 amino acids. The CDR3 protein is CASSVSGGNTGELFF. CDR3 DNA: TGCGCCAGCTCCGTTAGCGGGGGGAACACCGGGGAGCTGTTTTTT.

The V gene is TRBV4-1, the J gene TRBJ1-1; 7 nucleotides line up with TRBD1. After removal of 0 bases from V and 5 bases from J, the junction contained 9 bases not matched to a gene. This CDR3 contains 16 residues. Germline V lookup: CDR1 MGHRA, CDR2 YSYEKL. The CDR3 region is CASSQDKRQGGTEAFF. The CDR3 region has the DNA TGCGCCAGCAGCCAAGATAAGAGACAGGGAGGTACTGAAGCTTTCTTT.

The chain combines TRBV28 with TRBJ2-1, with a tentative D call TRBD1 (6 bases). Germline V gene lookup returns CDR1 MDHEN and CDR2 SYDVKM. The length of the CDR3 is 15 residues. V gave up 3 bases and J gave up 7 bases, with 16 bases separating them. The CDR3 loop is CASSFSSTGYNEQFF. CDR3 DNA sequence: TGTGCCAGCAGTTTCTCGTCCACAGGGTATAATGAGCAGTTCTTC.

J is TRBJ1-2 and V is TRBV20-1, with D unresolved. In germline, CDR1 is DFQATT, CDR2 SNEGSKA (reference sequence). This CDR3 contains 10 residues. V was shortened by 5 bases and J by 7 bases, with 8 bases between the two germline ends. The CDR3 nucleotides read TGCAGTGCTTCAGGCACTGGCTACACCTTC. This translates into CSASGTGYTF.

The gene calls are TRBV11-2 and TRBJ2-1; D is possibly TRBD1 (5 bases). In germline, CDR1 is SGHAT, CDR2 FQNNGV. This CDR3 has 14 amino acids. The germline V and J ends were trimmed by 5 bases and 6 bases, with 14 bases remaining between them. The CDR3 reads CASSPRGRGNEQFF. The DNA of the CDR3 is TGTGCCAGCAGCCCTAGGGGAAGAGGCAATGAGCAGTTCTTC.

The chain recombines TRBV28 with TRBJ2-3, with TRBD2 matching 10 bases. CDR1 MDHEN and CDR2 SYDVKM come from the germline V gene. The J segment lost 5 bases and the V segment lost 4 bases, leaving 12 bases of the junction unmatched. The CDR3 runs to 17 residues. The CDR3 loop reads CASSSRRAGGFGDTQYF. CDR3 in DNA: TGTGCCAGCAGTTCCCGGAGAGCGGGAGGGTTTGGAGATACGCAGTATTTT. Drawing the rest from reference TRBV28 and TRBJ2-3, the complete variable domain is DVKVTQSSRYLVKRTGEKVFLECVQDMDHENMFWYRQDPGLGLRLIYFSYDVKMKEKGDIPEGYSVSREKKERFSLILESASTNQTSMYLCASSSRRAGGFGDTQYFGPGTRLTVL.

In its sample, this clone was seen a few times. The chain carries TRBV19 and TRBJ1-3, with D unresolved. CDR3 length: 14 amino acids. Germline assignment: CDR1 LNHDA and CDR2 SQIVND (reference sequence). Trimming took off 5 bases at V and 8 bases at J, with 16 bases between the two ends. For the CDR3, the DNA is TGTGCCAGTAGTCCCACCAGGCGCGGGGACACCATATATTTT. It codes for CASSPTRRGDTIYF.

The chain recombines TRBV11-2 with TRBJ2-7, with 13 bases aligning to TRBD2. The length of the CDR3 is 18 residues. V lost 3 bases to trimming and J lost 1 base; unmatched junction nucleotides: 9. The germline CDR1 and CDR2 sequences are SGHAT and FQNNGV. CDR3 residues: CASSFSHGLAGVSYEQYF. The CDR3 nucleotides are TGTGCCAGCAGCTTCTCTCATGGACTAGCGGGGGTTTCCTACGAGCAGTACTTC.

This chain connects TRBV5-5 to TRBJ2-1, with 10 bases fitting TRBD2. The V segment lost 0 bases and the J segment 4 bases; nucleotides outside the gene matches: 1. The CDR3 is 15 amino acids. Germline loops: CDR1 SGHKS, CDR2 YYEKEE (reference sequence). The CDR3 region is CASSLELAGYNEQFF. The CDR3 DNA reads as TGTGCCAGCAGCTTGGAACTAGCGGGGTACAATGAGCAGTTCTTC.

This sequence joins TRBV10-2 and TRBJ1-1; 7 bases are shared with TRBD1. The CDR3 runs to 15 residues. J lost 6 bases, V lost 4 bases, and 11 bases had no gene match. Germline V CDR1 and CDR2: WSHSY, SAAADI. CDR3 residues: CASSVPDRFMAEAFF. Here the CDR3 DNA reads TGCGCCAGCAGTGTTCCGGACAGGTTTATGGCTGAAGCTTTCTTT.

V is TRBV4-2 and J is TRBJ2-7; 10 bases line up with TRBD2. The CDR3 contains 15 residues. The V and J ends lost 1 base and 4 bases, in that order; junction bases with no gene match: 4. CDR1 is LGHNA and CDR2 is YNFKEQ in the germline V gene. CDR3: CASSQGTSGVYEQYF. In DNA, the CDR3 is TGTGCCAGCAGCCAAGGTACTAGCGGGGTATACGAGCAGTACTTC.

The rearrangement links TRBV15 to TRBJ1-1; D is perhaps TRBD1 (5 bases). In germline, CDR1 is LNHNV, CDR2 YYDKDF (reference sequence). The CDR3 consists of 16 residues. Trimming cost V 0 bases and J 1 base, with 12 bases left between them. CDR3: CATSRDRGGGNTEAFF. The CDR3 region has the DNA TGTGCCACCAGCAGAGATAGGGGTGGTGGGAACACTGAAGCTTTCTTT.

This chain links TRBV20-1 with TRBJ2-1; D is unresolved. The V gene's germline CDR1 is DFQATT and CDR2 SNEGSKA (reference sequence). V was clipped by 4 bases and J by 2 bases, with 3 bases between them. The CDR3 is 11 residues long. The CDR3 DNA is TGCAGTGCTAATACCTACAATGAGCAGTTCTTC. Translation gives CSANTYNEQFF.

This clone was seen only once. The chain has TRBV18 and TRBJ2-3; 11 nucleotides align to TRBD1. Germline V gene data show CDR1 as KGHSH and CDR2 as LQKENI. The J segment lost 5 bases and the V segment lost 4 bases, leaving 8 bases of the junction unmatched. CDR3 size: 16 residues. CDR3 nucleotides: TGTGCCAGCTCACGGGACGGACAGGGGGCAGGAGATACGCAGTATTTT. Amino acid sequence: CASSRDGQGAGDTQYF.

This clone was counted between two and nine times. This chain connects TRBV2 to TRBJ1-5; D is possibly TRBD1 (5 bases). The CDR3 sequence is 18 residues long. Germline CDR1 and CDR2: SNHLY and FYNNEI. Deletions cut 0 bases from V and 4 bases from J, with 19 bases between. CDR3 protein: CASSEALLGREENQPQHF. In nucleotides, the CDR3 is TGTGCCAGCAGTGAAGCGCTTTTGGGCAGGGAAGAGAATCAGCCCCAGCATTTT.

The gene calls are TRBV5-6 and TRBJ1-1, with a tentative D call TRBD1 (5 bases). Germline V lookup: CDR1 SGHDT, CDR2 YYEEEE. The CDR3 consists of 15 residues. The ends were cut back, 0 bases at V and 4 bases at J, with 13 bases in the middle. CDR3 residues: CASSLAEDTLTEAFF. The CDR3 nucleotides are TGTGCCAGCAGCTTGGCCGAGGACACCCTCACTGAAGCTTTCTTT.

This chain joins TRBV5-6 and TRBJ2-5; possibly TRBD2 for D (6 bases). CDR1 and CDR2 (germline): SGHDT, YYEEEE. The CDR3 totals 14 residues. V was pared by 1 base and J by 4 bases, with 11 bases between. The CDR3 protein is CASSLPSAGETQYF. The CDR3 nucleotides are TGTGCCAGCAGCTTGCCTTCAGCGGGAGAGACCCAGTACTTC. Full variable domain (outside the CDR3, taken from reference TRBV5-6 and TRBJ2-5): DAGVTQSPTHLIKTRGQQVTLRCSPKSGHDTVSWYQQALGQGPQFIFQYYEEEERQRGNFPDRFSGHQFPNYSSELNVNALLLGDSALYLCASSLPSAGETQYFGPGTRLLVL.

The CDR3 coding sequence is TGTGCCAGCAGCCTACTAGCGGGTGAGCAGTTCTTC. This gives the protein CASSLLAGEQFF. The rearrangement joins TRBV5-6 to TRBJ2-1, with TRBD2 matching 9 bases. The CDR3 is made up of 12 amino acids. The germline V gene has CDR1 SGHDT and CDR2 YYEEEE. The J segment lost 9 bases and the V segment lost 4 bases, leaving 2 bases of the junction unmatched.

The chain employs TRBV21-1 and TRBJ2-7; the table's D call of TRBD1 was not tested on the DNA. TRBV21-1 is an annotated pseudogene. The CDR3 consists of 17 residues. In DNA, the CDR3 is TGTGCCACCCCCGAGGAACAGGGGCCAAATCCCTACTACGAGCAGTACTTC. It encodes CATPEEQGPNPYYEQYF.